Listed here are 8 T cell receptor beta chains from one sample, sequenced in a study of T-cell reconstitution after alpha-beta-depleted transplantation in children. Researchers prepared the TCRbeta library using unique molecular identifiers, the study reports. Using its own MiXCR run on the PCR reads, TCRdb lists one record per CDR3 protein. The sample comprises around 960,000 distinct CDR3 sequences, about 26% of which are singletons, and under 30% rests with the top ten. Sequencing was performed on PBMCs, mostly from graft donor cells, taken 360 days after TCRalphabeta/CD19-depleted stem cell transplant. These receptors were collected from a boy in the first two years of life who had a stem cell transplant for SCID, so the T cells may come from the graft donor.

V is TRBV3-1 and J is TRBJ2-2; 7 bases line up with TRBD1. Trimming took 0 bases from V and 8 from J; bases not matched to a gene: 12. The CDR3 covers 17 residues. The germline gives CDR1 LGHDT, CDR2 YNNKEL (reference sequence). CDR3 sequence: CASSQEEIGGGTGELFF. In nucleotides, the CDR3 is TGTGCCAGCAGCCAAGAAGAGATAGGGGGCGGTACGGGGGAGCTGTTTTTT.

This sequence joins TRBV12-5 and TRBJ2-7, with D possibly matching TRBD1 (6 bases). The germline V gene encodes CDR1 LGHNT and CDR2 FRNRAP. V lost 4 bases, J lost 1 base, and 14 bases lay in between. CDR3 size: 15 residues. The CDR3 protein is CASGSGQSFSYEQYF. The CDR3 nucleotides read TGTGCTAGTGGTTCAGGACAGTCGTTTTCCTACGAGCAGTACTTC. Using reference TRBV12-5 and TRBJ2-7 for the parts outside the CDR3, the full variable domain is DARVTQTPRHKVTEMGQEVTMRCQPILGHNTVFWYRQTMMQGLELLAYFRNRAPLDDSGMPKDRFSAEMPDATLATLKIQPSEPRDSAVYFCASGSGQSFSYEQYFGPGTRLTVT.

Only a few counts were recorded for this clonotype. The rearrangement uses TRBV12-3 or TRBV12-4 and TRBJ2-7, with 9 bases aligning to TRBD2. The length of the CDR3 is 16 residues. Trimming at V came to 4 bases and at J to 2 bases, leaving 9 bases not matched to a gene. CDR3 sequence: CASSSGGGALPYEQYF. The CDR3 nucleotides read TGTGCCAGCAGTTCAGGCGGGGGGGCCCTCCCCTACGAGCAGTACTTC.

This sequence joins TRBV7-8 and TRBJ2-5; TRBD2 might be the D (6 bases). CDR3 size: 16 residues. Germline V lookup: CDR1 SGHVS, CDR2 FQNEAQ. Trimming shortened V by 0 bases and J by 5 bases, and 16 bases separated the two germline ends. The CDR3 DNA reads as TGTGCCAGCAGCTTAGCCGCCTCCGTAGCGGTGGAGACCCAGTACTTC. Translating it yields CASSLAASVAVETQYF.

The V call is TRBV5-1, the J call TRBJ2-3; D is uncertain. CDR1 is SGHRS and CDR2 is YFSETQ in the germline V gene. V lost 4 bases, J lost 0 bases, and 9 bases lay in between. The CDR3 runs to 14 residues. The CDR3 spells CASSGIRSTDTQYF. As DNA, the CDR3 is TGCGCCAGCAGCGGAATTCGGAGCACAGATACGCAGTATTTT. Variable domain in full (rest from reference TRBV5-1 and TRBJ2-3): KAGVTQTPRYLIKTRGQQVTLSCSPISGHRSVSWYQQTPGQGLQFLFEYFSETQRNKGNFPGRFSGRQFSNSRSEMNVSTLELGDSALYLCASSGIRSTDTQYFGPGTRLTVL.

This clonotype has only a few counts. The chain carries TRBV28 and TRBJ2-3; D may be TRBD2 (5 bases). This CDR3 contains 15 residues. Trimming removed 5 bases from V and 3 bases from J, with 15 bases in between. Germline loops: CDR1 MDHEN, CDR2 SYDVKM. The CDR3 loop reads CASSLPGFRTDTQYF. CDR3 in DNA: TGTGCCAGCAGTCTCCCGGGGTTTAGGACAGATACGCAGTATTTT.

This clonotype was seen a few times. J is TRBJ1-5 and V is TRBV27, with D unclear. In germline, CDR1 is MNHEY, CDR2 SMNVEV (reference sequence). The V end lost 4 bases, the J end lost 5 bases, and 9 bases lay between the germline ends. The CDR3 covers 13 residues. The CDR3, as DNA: TGTGCCAGCAGTTCCGGGGAGGATCAGCCCCAGCATTTT. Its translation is CASSSGEDQPQHF.

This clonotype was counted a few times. This CDR3 reads CASSFRAYTEAFF. The CDR3, as DNA: TGTGCCAGCAGCTTTCGGGCTTACACTGAAGCTTTCTTT. V gene TRBV7-8 combines with J gene TRBJ1-1; D unresolved. The CDR3 is made up of 13 amino acids. Germline CDR1 and CDR2: SGHVS and FQNEAQ. Trimming took off 3 bases at V and 3 bases at J, with 8 bases between the two ends.